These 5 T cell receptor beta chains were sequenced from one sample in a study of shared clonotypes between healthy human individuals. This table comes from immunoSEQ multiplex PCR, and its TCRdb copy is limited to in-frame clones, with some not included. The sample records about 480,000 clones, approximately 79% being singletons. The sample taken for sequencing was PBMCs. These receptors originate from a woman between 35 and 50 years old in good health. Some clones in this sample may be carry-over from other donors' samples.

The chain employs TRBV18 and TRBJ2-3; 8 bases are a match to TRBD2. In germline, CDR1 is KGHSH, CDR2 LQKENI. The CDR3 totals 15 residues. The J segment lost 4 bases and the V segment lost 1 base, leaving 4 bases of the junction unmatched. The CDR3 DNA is TGTGCCAGCTCACCACTAGCGGGAACGGCAGATACGCAGTATTTT. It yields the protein CASSPLAGTADTQYF.

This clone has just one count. The CDR3 DNA is TGTGCCAGCAGATCCTCCAGGGGGCAAGAGACCCAGTACTTC. Translated: CASRSSRGQETQYF. The chain links TRBV28 to TRBJ2-5, with 7 bases matching TRBD1. Trimming at V came to 6 bases and at J to 2 bases, leaving 6 bases not matched to a gene. CDR1 and CDR2 from the germline V gene are MDHEN and SYDVKM. CDR3 size: 14 residues.

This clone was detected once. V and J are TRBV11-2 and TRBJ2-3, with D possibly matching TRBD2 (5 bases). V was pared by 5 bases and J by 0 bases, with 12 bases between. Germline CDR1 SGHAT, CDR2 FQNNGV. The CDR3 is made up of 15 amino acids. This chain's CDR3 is CASSPWRASTDTQYF. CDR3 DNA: TGTGCCAGCAGCCCCTGGCGGGCGAGCACAGATACGCAGTATTTT.

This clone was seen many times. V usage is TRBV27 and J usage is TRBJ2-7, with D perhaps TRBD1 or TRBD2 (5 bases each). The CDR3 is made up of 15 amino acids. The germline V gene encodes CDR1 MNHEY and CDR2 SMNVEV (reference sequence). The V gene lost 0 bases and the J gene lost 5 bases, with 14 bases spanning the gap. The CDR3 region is CASSLSYSGGNEQYF. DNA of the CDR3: TGTGCCAGCAGTTTATCCTATTCTGGGGGAAACGAGCAGTACTTC.

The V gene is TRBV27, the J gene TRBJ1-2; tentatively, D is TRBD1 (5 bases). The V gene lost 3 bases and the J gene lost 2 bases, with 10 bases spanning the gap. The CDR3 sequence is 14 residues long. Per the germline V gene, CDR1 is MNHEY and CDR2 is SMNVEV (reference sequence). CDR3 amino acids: CASSFAGPNYGYTF. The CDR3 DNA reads TGTGCCAGCAGTTTCGCAGGGCCCAACTATGGCTACACCTTC.